Listed below are T cell receptor beta chains from one sample, sequenced in a study of blood T cell repertoires in COVID-19. The repertoire was sequenced with immunoSEQ multiplex PCR; TCRdb's copy has only in-frame clones and lacks some. The profile covers some 100,000 clones, with around 67% appearing a single time and 3% to 4.5% taken by the ten largest. The sample taken for sequencing was peripheral blood. The receptors originated from a man aged 65 to 79 with COVID-19, enrolled during active disease. Both conserved end residues are part of each CDR3. The order of the fields is CDR3 protein, CDR3 DNA, V gene, D gene, clone size, J gene. D genes are given only for firm matches. Clone size is not always given. Where it is, it says once, few, many or a class for expanded clones.

CDR3 protein: CSVETGLLAQYF
CDR3 DNA: TGCAGCGTTGAAACGGGACTCTTGGCCCAGTACTTC
V gene: TRBV29-1
D gene: NA
clone size: NA
J gene: TRBJ2-5

CDR3 protein: CASSYSEGGAYEQYF
CDR3 DNA: TGTGCCAGCAGTTACTCGGAGGGAGGTGCCTACGAGCAGTACTTC
V gene: TRBV6-2/TRBV6-3
D gene: NA
clone size: NA
J gene: TRBJ2-7

CDR3 protein: CASSPGQRYTGELFF
CDR3 DNA: TGTGCCAGCAGCCCAGGACAGAGATACACCGGGGAGCTGTTTTTT
V gene: TRBV5-6
D gene: NA
clone size: NA
J gene: TRBJ2-2

CDR3 protein: CAIKDSGKTPTGELFF
CDR3 DNA: TGTGCCATCAAGGATAGCGGGAAGACTCCCACCGGGGAGCTGTTTTTT
V gene: TRBV10-3
D gene: TRBD2
clone size: NA
J gene: TRBJ2-2

CDR3 protein: CASSLRTGETQYF
CDR3 DNA: TGTGCCAGCAGCTTACGGACTGGAGAGACCCAGTACTTC
V gene: TRBV5-4
D gene: NA
clone size: NA
J gene: TRBJ2-5

CDR3 protein: CASSLGRGLTDTQYF
CDR3 DNA: TGTGCCAGCAGCTTGGGGCGGGGGCTCACAGATACGCAGTATTTT
V gene: TRBV5-4
D gene: NA
clone size: once
J gene: TRBJ2-3

CDR3 protein: CATSRGAGATEAFF
CDR3 DNA: TGTGCCACCAGCAGAGGGGCAGGGGCCACTGAAGCTTTCTTT
V gene: TRBV15
D gene: NA
clone size: once
J gene: TRBJ1-1

CDR3 protein: CASSLVAGGAGEQFF
CDR3 DNA: TGTGCCAGCAGTTTAGTAGCGGGAGGGGCGGGAGAGCAGTTCTTC
V gene: TRBV27
D gene: TRBD2
clone size: NA
J gene: TRBJ2-1

CDR3 protein: CASSSPRTGELFF
CDR3 DNA: TGTGCCAGCAGCTCTCCGCGCACCGGGGAGCTGTTTTTT
V gene: TRBV11-3
D gene: NA
clone size: NA
J gene: TRBJ2-2

CDR3 protein: CTSSKSTCGPIGTSGRNTQYF
CDR3 DNA: TGCACCAGCAGCAAATCCACGTGCGGACCCATCGGGACTAGCGGGAGAAATACGCAGTATTTT
V gene: TRBV1
D gene: NA
clone size: few
J gene: TRBJ2-3

CDR3 protein: CASSYGLQGWETQYF
CDR3 DNA: TGTGCCAGCAGTTACGGGTTACAGGGATGGGAGACCCAGTACTTC
V gene: TRBV6-2/TRBV6-3
D gene: NA
clone size: NA
J gene: TRBJ2-5

CDR3 protein: CASSDKGAGSNQPQHF
CDR3 DNA: TGTGCCAGCAGTGACAAAGGGGCCGGTAGCAATCAGCCCCAGCATTTT
V gene: TRBV2
D gene: NA
clone size: NA
J gene: TRBJ1-5

CDR3 protein: CASSLGATRREETQYF
CDR3 DNA: TGTGCCAGCAGCTTGGGGGCAACACGGCGAGAAGAGACCCAGTACTTC
V gene: TRBV5-4
D gene: NA
clone size: NA
J gene: TRBJ2-5

CDR3 protein: CASAFRVANEKLFF
CDR3 DNA: TGTGCCAGCGCCTTCAGGGTGGCTAATGAAAAACTGTTTTTT
V gene: TRBV2
D gene: NA
clone size: NA
J gene: TRBJ1-4

CDR3 protein: CASSSEVSGANVLTF
CDR3 DNA: TGTGCCAGCAGTTCTGAGGTCTCTGGGGCCAACGTCCTGACTTTC
V gene: TRBV28
D gene: NA
clone size: NA
J gene: TRBJ2-6

CDR3 protein: CASSQIAGLNYNEQFF
CDR3 DNA: TGTGCCAGCAGCCAAATAGCGGGGTTGAACTACAATGAGCAGTTCTTC
V gene: TRBV7-2
D gene: TRBD2
clone size: NA
J gene: TRBJ2-1

CDR3 protein: CASSGGQGSRNQPQHF
CDR3 DNA: TGTGCCAGCAGTGGTGGACAGGGATCGCGCAATCAGCCCCAGCATTTT
V gene: TRBV6-1
D gene: TRBD1
clone size: NA
J gene: TRBJ1-5

CDR3 protein: CASSSHTVRGYTF
CDR3 DNA: TGTGCCAGCAGTTCCCACACCGTCCGTGGCTACACCTTC
V gene: TRBV28
D gene: NA
clone size: NA
J gene: TRBJ1-2

CDR3 protein: CATAPGLAGGGQPPKQYF
CDR3 DNA: TGTGCCACCGCCCCGGGACTAGCGGGAGGGGGACAACCCCCGAAGCAGTACTTC
V gene: TRBV10-3
D gene: TRBD2
clone size: few
J gene: TRBJ2-7

CDR3 protein: CASSQGTSGNEQFF
CDR3 DNA: TGTGCCAGCAGCCAAGGGACTAGCGGGAATGAGCAGTTCTTC
V gene: TRBV3-1/TRBV3-2
D gene: TRBD2
clone size: few
J gene: TRBJ2-1

CDR3 protein: CASSLALTDSFTDTQYF
CDR3 DNA: TGTGCCAGCAGCTTAGCTCTAACGGACTCTTTCACAGATACGCAGTATTTT
V gene: TRBV7-9
D gene: NA
clone size: NA
J gene: TRBJ2-3

CDR3 protein: CASSSGVEGGEKLFF
CDR3 DNA: TGTGCCAGCAGCTCCGGGGTCGAGGGCGGTGAAAAACTGTTTTTT
V gene: TRBV5-4
D gene: NA
clone size: NA
J gene: TRBJ1-4

CDR3 protein: CASSPGLAETNEQFF
CDR3 DNA: TGTGCCAGCAGCCCGGGACTAGCGGAGACCAATGAGCAGTTCTTC
V gene: TRBV5-8
D gene: TRBD2
clone size: NA
J gene: TRBJ2-1

CDR3 protein: CASSQASEAFF
CDR3 DNA: TGTGCCAGCAGCCAAGCCTCTGAAGCTTTCTTT
V gene: TRBV3-1/TRBV3-2
D gene: NA
clone size: NA
J gene: TRBJ1-1

CDR3 protein: CASSQDRGASGRANEQFF
CDR3 DNA: TGTGCCAGCAGCCAAGATCGCGGGGCTAGCGGGAGGGCCAATGAGCAGTTCTTC
V gene: TRBV3-1/TRBV3-2
D gene: TRBD2
clone size: once
J gene: TRBJ2-1

CDR3 protein: CSAFGTGKPYEQYF
CDR3 DNA: TGCAGCGCCTTTGGGACAGGGAAGCCCTACGAGCAGTACTTC
V gene: TRBV29-1
D gene: TRBD1
clone size: many
J gene: TRBJ2-7

CDR3 protein: CASSPGTVAFF
CDR3 DNA: TGTGCCAGCAGCCCAGGGACAGTAGCTTTCTTT
V gene: TRBV12-3/TRBV12-4
D gene: TRBD1
clone size: few
J gene: TRBJ1-1

CDR3 protein: CASSLLSGTRNTGELFF
CDR3 DNA: TGTGCCAGCAGTTTATTGTCAGGGACTAGGAACACCGGGGAGCTGTTTTTT
V gene: TRBV28
D gene: TRBD2
clone size: many
J gene: TRBJ2-2

CDR3 protein: CASSYNGAYGYTF
CDR3 DNA: TGTGCCAGCAGTTACAATGGGGCGTATGGCTACACCTTC
V gene: TRBV6-5
D gene: NA
clone size: few
J gene: TRBJ1-2

CDR3 protein: CASSVDRGRSPLHF
CDR3 DNA: TGTGCCAGTAGTGTCGACAGGGGTAGATCACCCCTCCACTTT
V gene: TRBV19
D gene: TRBD1
clone size: NA
J gene: TRBJ1-6

CDR3 protein: CASSHDLTGPQETQYF
CDR3 DNA: TGTGCCAGTAGCCATGACTTAACAGGGCCCCAAGAGACCCAGTACTTC
V gene: TRBV19
D gene: NA
clone size: NA
J gene: TRBJ2-5

CDR3 protein: CASMKGGWRFSGANVLTF
CDR3 DNA: TGTGCCAGTATGAAGGGAGGGTGGCGGTTCTCTGGGGCCAACGTCCTGACTTTC
V gene: TRBV19
D gene: TRBD2
clone size: NA
J gene: TRBJ2-6

CDR3 protein: CASSQPPGQGMHEQYF
CDR3 DNA: TGCGCCAGCAGCCAACCTCCGGGACAGGGGATGCACGAGCAGTACTTC
V gene: TRBV4-1
D gene: TRBD1
clone size: NA
J gene: TRBJ2-7

CDR3 protein: CSVEGTSPTGELFF
CDR3 DNA: TGCAGCGTTGAAGGGACTAGCCCCACCGGGGAGCTGTTTTTT
V gene: TRBV29-1
D gene: TRBD2
clone size: NA
J gene: TRBJ2-2

CDR3 protein: CASSEQLGNQPQHF
CDR3 DNA: TGTGCCAGCAGTGAACAGTTGGGCAATCAGCCCCAGCATTTT
V gene: TRBV2
D gene: NA
clone size: NA
J gene: TRBJ1-5

CDR3 protein: CASSSRLAAEQFF
CDR3 DNA: TGTGCCAGCAGTTCCCGACTAGCGGCCGAGCAGTTCTTC
V gene: TRBV12-3/TRBV12-4
D gene: TRBD2
clone size: NA
J gene: TRBJ2-1

CDR3 protein: CASSASGRHTGELFF
CDR3 DNA: TGTGCCAGCAGCGCCAGCGGGAGGCACACCGGGGAGCTGTTTTTT
V gene: TRBV9
D gene: TRBD2
clone size: few
J gene: TRBJ2-2

CDR3 protein: CASSQDREPYGYTF
CDR3 DNA: TGCGCCAGCAGCCAAGATAGAGAGCCGTATGGCTACACCTTC
V gene: TRBV4-3
D gene: NA
clone size: NA
J gene: TRBJ1-2

CDR3 protein: CASSPIGNGGRATHEQYF
CDR3 DNA: TGTGCCAGCAGCCCAATCGGCAATGGCGGGAGGGCGACCCACGAGCAGTACTTC
V gene: TRBV28
D gene: TRBD2
clone size: NA
J gene: TRBJ2-7

CDR3 protein: CASSQDKGPTASGYYNEQFF
CDR3 DNA: TGTGCCAGCAGCCAAGATAAAGGGCCTACGGCTAGCGGGTATTACAATGAGCAGTTCTTC
V gene: TRBV3-1/TRBV3-2
D gene: TRBD2
clone size: once
J gene: TRBJ2-1

CDR3 protein: CASSPASGEQFF
CDR3 DNA: TGTGCCAGCAGCCCTGCGTCGGGTGAGCAGTTCTTC
V gene: TRBV7-3
D gene: NA
clone size: NA
J gene: TRBJ2-1

CDR3 protein: CASSSEDRVYAEAFF
CDR3 DNA: TGTGCCAGCAGCTCAGAGGACAGGGTTTACGCTGAAGCTTTCTTT
V gene: TRBV7-6
D gene: TRBD1
clone size: NA
J gene: TRBJ1-1

CDR3 protein: CASSLVAWGQGTYEQYF
CDR3 DNA: TGTGCCAGCAGTTTAGTCGCTTGGGGACAGGGTACCTACGAGCAGTACTTC
V gene: TRBV28
D gene: TRBD1
clone size: once
J gene: TRBJ2-7

CDR3 protein: CASSGGGGNTGELFF
CDR3 DNA: TGCGCCAGCAGCGGAGGGGGCGGGAACACCGGGGAGCTGTTTTTT
V gene: TRBV5-1
D gene: NA
clone size: NA
J gene: TRBJ2-2

CDR3 protein: CASSYAGTVPNTQYF
CDR3 DNA: TGTGCCAGCAGCTATGCCGGGACAGTGCCGAATACGCAGTATTTT
V gene: TRBV13
D gene: TRBD1
clone size: NA
J gene: TRBJ2-3

CDR3 protein: CAWSVLAGAPDTQYF
CDR3 DNA: TGTGCCTGGAGTGTGCTAGCGGGAGCCCCAGATACGCAGTATTTT
V gene: TRBV30
D gene: TRBD2
clone size: NA
J gene: TRBJ2-3

CDR3 protein: CASSFQLNEKLFF
CDR3 DNA: TGTGCCAGCAGCTTCCAGTTGAATGAAAAACTGTTTTTT
V gene: TRBV5-4
D gene: NA
clone size: NA
J gene: TRBJ1-4

CDR3 protein: CAISAGQGATGELFF
CDR3 DNA: TGTGCCATCAGTGCTGGACAGGGGGCCACCGGGGAGCTGTTTTTT
V gene: TRBV10-3
D gene: TRBD1
clone size: many
J gene: TRBJ2-2

CDR3 protein: CASSASGSSYNEQFF
CDR3 DNA: TGTGCCAGCAGCGCAAGCGGGAGCTCCTACAATGAGCAGTTCTTC
V gene: TRBV9
D gene: TRBD2
clone size: NA
J gene: TRBJ2-1

CDR3 protein: CASSPDWGGGELFF
CDR3 DNA: TGTGCCAGCAGTCCTGACTGGGGAGGGGGGGAGCTGTTTTTT
V gene: TRBV9
D gene: TRBD2
clone size: NA
J gene: TRBJ2-2

CDR3 protein: CASTSRLGATNEKLFF
CDR3 DNA: TGTGCCAGCACCTCCCGACTAGGAGCAACTAATGAAAAACTGTTTTTT
V gene: TRBV28
D gene: NA
clone size: NA
J gene: TRBJ1-4

CDR3 protein: CASSSQVVAFEGAFF
CDR3 DNA: TGTGCCAGCAGCTCCCAAGTAGTCGCGTTTGAGGGAGCTTTCTTT
V gene: TRBV7-2
D gene: NA
clone size: NA
J gene: TRBJ1-1

CDR3 protein: CASSLAGGYTDTQYF
CDR3 DNA: TGTGCCAGCAGCTTAGCGGGAGGATACACAGATACGCAGTATTTT
V gene: TRBV7-3
D gene: TRBD2
clone size: NA
J gene: TRBJ2-3

CDR3 protein: CASSQGRASYNEQFF
CDR3 DNA: TGCGCCAGCAGCCAAGGCAGGGCCTCCTACAATGAGCAGTTCTTC
V gene: TRBV4-3
D gene: NA
clone size: NA
J gene: TRBJ2-1

CDR3 protein: CASSPTLAGYNEQFF
CDR3 DNA: TGTGCCAGCAGTCCCACCCTTGCGGGCTACAATGAGCAGTTCTTC
V gene: TRBV7-3
D gene: NA
clone size: NA
J gene: TRBJ2-1

CDR3 protein: CASSPGQDYGYTF
CDR3 DNA: TGTGCCAGCAGCCCGGGACAGGACTATGGCTACACCTTC
V gene: TRBV28
D gene: TRBD1
clone size: NA
J gene: TRBJ1-2

CDR3 protein: CATSPRGWVANEKLFF
CDR3 DNA: TGTGCCACCAGCCCTCGGGGGTGGGTCGCTAATGAAAAACTGTTTTTT
V gene: TRBV15
D gene: NA
clone size: NA
J gene: TRBJ1-4

CDR3 protein: CASRLAGANTGELFF
CDR3 DNA: TGTGCCAGCAGGCTAGCGGGAGCGAACACCGGGGAGCTGTTTTTT
V gene: TRBV27
D gene: TRBD2
clone size: NA
J gene: TRBJ2-2

CDR3 protein: CASSRGQGIHEQYF
CDR3 DNA: TGCGCCAGCAGCCGGGGACAGGGCATCCACGAGCAGTACTTC
V gene: TRBV5-1
D gene: TRBD1
clone size: NA
J gene: TRBJ2-7

CDR3 protein: CASSVAQARGTFGYTF
CDR3 DNA: TGTGCCAGCAGCGTAGCTCAAGCCAGGGGGACCTTCGGCTACACCTTC
V gene: TRBV9
D gene: TRBD1
clone size: NA
J gene: TRBJ1-2